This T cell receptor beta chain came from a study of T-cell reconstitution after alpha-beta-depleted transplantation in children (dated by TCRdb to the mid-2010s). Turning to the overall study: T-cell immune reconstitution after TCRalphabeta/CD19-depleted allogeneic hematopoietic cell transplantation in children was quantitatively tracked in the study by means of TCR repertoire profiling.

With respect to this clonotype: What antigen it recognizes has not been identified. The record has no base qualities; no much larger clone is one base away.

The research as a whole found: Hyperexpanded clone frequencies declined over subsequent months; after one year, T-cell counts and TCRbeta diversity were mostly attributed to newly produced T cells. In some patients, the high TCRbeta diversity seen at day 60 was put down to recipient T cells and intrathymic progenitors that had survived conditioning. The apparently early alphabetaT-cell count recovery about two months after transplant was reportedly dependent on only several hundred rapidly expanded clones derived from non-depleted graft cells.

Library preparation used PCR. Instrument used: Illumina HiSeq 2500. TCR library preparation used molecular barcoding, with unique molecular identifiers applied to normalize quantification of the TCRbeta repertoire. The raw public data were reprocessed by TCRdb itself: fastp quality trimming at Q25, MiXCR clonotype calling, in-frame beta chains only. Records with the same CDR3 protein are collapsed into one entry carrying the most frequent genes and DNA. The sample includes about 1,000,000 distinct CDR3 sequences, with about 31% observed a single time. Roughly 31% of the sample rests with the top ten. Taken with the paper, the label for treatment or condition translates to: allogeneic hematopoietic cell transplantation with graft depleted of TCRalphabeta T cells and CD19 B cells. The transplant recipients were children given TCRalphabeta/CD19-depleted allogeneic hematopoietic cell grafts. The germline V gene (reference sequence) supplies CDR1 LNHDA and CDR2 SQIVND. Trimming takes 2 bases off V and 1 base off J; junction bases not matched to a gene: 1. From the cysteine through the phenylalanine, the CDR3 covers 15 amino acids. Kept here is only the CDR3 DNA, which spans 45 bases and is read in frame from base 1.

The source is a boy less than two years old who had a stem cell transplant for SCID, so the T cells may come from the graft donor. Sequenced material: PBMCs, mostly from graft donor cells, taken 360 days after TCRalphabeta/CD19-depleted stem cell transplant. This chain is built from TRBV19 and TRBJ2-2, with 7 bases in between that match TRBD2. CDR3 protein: CASSISGVNTGELFF. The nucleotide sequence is TGTGCCAGTAGTATAAGCGGGGTGAACACCGGGGAGCTGTTTTTT. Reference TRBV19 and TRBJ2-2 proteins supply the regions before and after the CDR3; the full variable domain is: DGGITQSPKYLFRKEGQNVTLSCEQNLNHDAMYWYRQDPGQGLRLIYYSQIVNDFQKGDIAEGYSVSREKKESFPLTVTSAQKNPTAFYLCASSISGVNTGELFFGEGSRLTVL.